This is a list of T cell receptor beta chains from one sample in a study of OX40 agonist ivuxolimab in advanced cancers. Sequencing was performed with immunoSEQ multiplex PCR; in TCRdb, only in-frame clones are kept and a portion is missing. In the table there are 75,000 to 100,000 clones, around 88% of which are singletons. The sequenced sample was CD4+ or CD8+ T cells sorted from blood, obtained in a trial of the OX40 agonist ivuxolimab. These receptors all stem from an adult with an advanced solid tumor such as melanoma, head and neck, liver or kidney cancer. The CDR3 runs from the conserved cysteine through the conserved F or W. The D gene is left open where the match is weak. The size of a clone is reported for some rows only, either as once, few or many, or as a class for expanded clones.

D gene	V gene	J gene	clone size	CDR3 DNA	CDR3 protein
-	TRBV19	TRBJ1-2	-	TGTGCCAGTCGTCAATCGTCGGGCTACACCTTC	CASRQSSGYTF
-	TRBV7-3	TRBJ2-7	-	TGTGCCAGCAGCTTTGGGGGATTTTCCCACGAGCAGTACTTC	CASSFGGFSHEQYF
-	TRBV7-3	TRBJ2-5	once	TGTGCCAGCAGCTCATCAGGTTTTCAGGGAGAGGCCCAGTACTTC	CASSSSGFQGEAQYF
TRBD1	TRBV18	TRBJ1-1	-	TGTGCCAGCACTCTAGGACAGGGTAACACTGAAGCTTTCTTT	CASTLGQGNTEAFF
-	TRBV18	TRBJ2-3	-	TGTGCCAGCTCACCACAGGGGGTCAACACAGATACGCAGTATTTT	CASSPQGVNTDTQYF
TRBD1	TRBV5-1	TRBJ2-2	-	TGCGCCAGCAGCTCCTTGACAGGGGGAACCGGGGAGCTGTTTTTT	CASSSLTGGTGELFF
-	TRBV21-1	TRBJ1-2	-	TGTGCCAGCAGCAAAGAGGCGACAGCTCTCTCTAACTATGGCTACACCTTC	CASSKEATALSNYGYTF
-	TRBV7-9	TRBJ1-4	-	TGTGCCAGCAGCTTATGGTCGGCTGAAAAACTGTTTTTT	CASSLWSAEKLFF
TRBD1	TRBV10-3	TRBJ1-1	-	TGTGCCGCCAGGACAGGGGAGGGGACTGAAGCTTTCTTT	CAARTGEGTEAFF
TRBD1	TRBV7-2	TRBJ2-7	-	TGTGCCAGCAGCCCGGACAGGGCCCTCTCCTACGAGCAGTACTTC	CASSPDRALSYEQYF
-	TRBV6-6	TRBJ2-1	-	TGTGCCACCGCGGTGGAACTGTTCTACAATGAGCAGTTCTTC	CATAVELFYNEQFF
-	TRBV4-3	TRBJ1-2	-	TGCGCCAGCAGCCAAGATACGGGGGGTGGCTACACCTTC	CASSQDTGGGYTF
-	TRBV28	TRBJ1-4	once	TGTGCCAGCCAGGGGCTTAGTGAAAAACTGTTTTTT	CASQGLSEKLFF
TRBD2	TRBV7-2	TRBJ2-4	-	TGTGCCAGCAGCTTAGCTCAGACTAGCGGGTACATTCAGTACTTC	CASSLAQTSGYIQYF
-	TRBV27	TRBJ1-1	medium-sized	TGTGCCAGCATCAAGAGGTGGGCAAACCTGATGAACACTGAAGCTTTCTTT	CASIKRWANLMNTEAFF
-	TRBV5-5	TRBJ2-1	-	TGTGCCAGCAGCTTTGCTAGCGCCAGCTCCTACAATGAGCAGTTCTTC	CASSFASASSYNEQFF
-	TRBV7-2	TRBJ2-7	-	TGTGCCAGCAGCTTAGGACACCTAGACGAGCAGTACTTC	CASSLGHLDEQYF
-	TRBV7-2	TRBJ2-2	-	TGTGCCAGCAGCTCCAGGCAACACGGCACCGGGGAGCTGTTTTTT	CASSSRQHGTGELFF
-	TRBV5-1	TRBJ2-5	-	TGCGCCAGCAGTTGGGGCGGGATTTACCAAGAGACCCAGTACTTC	CASSWGGIYQETQYF
-	TRBV7-8	TRBJ1-5	few	TGTGCCAGCAGCTTACAAGAAAATCAGCCCCAGCATTTT	CASSLQENQPQHF
-	TRBV7-9	TRBJ1-5	few	TGTGCCAGCAGCACGTACGTGGATCAGCCCCAGCATTTT	CASSTYVDQPQHF
-	TRBV4-3	TRBJ2-1	once	TGCGCCAGCAGCCAAGAAGGGGCAGGATCCTACAATGAGCAGTTCTTC	CASSQEGAGSYNEQFF
-	TRBV7-2	TRBJ1-5	-	TGTGCCAGCAGCTTAGTCGGTGGACGGGACCCCACATACAATCAGCCCCAGCATTTT	CASSLVGGRDPTYNQPQHF
-	TRBV10-3	TRBJ1-1	once	TGTGCCATCACCCCCCTCGGCGGCGCTGAAGCTTTCTTT	CAITPLGGAEAFF
-	TRBV18	TRBJ2-3	-	TGTGCCAGCCCCGACCAGGGTTTTACTAGCACAGATACGCAGTATTTT	CASPDQGFTSTDTQYF
TRBD1	TRBV5-4	TRBJ2-4	-	TGTGCCAGCAGCCCCGCCGGGACAGGGGGCCAAAACATTCAGTACTTC	CASSPAGTGGQNIQYF
-	TRBV9	TRBJ2-1	-	TGTGCCAGCAGCACAGGGTCGTCCCACAATGAGCAGTTCTTC	CASSTGSSHNEQFF
-	TRBV7-5	TRBJ2-7	few	TGTGCCAGAAGCCTTTGGACTAGCGGGGGGTTCTTTCCATACGAGCAGTACTTC	CARSLWTSGGFFPYEQYF
-	TRBV4-2	TRBJ1-1	-	TGTGCCAGCAGCCAAGCCGGGACGGAGAACACTGAAGCTTTCTTT	CASSQAGTENTEAFF